These 32 T cell receptor beta chains were all obtained from the same sample, sequenced in a study of OX40 agonist ivuxolimab in advanced cancers. The library was generated by the immunoSEQ multiplex PCR assay. TCRdb limited this immuneACCESS table to in-frame rearrangements with V and J called. A share of clones is missing; checked studies link under half to unresolved V genes, and the rest is unexplained. Across this sample there are fewer than 200,000 clones, with 90% to 95% seen only once. The ten largest clones capture 0.31% of the sample. The sequenced sample was CD4+ or CD8+ T cells sorted from blood, obtained in a trial of the OX40 agonist ivuxolimab. All receptors come from an adult with an advanced solid tumor such as melanoma, head and neck, liver or kidney cancer.

The chain is built from TRBV5-5 and TRBJ1-1; tentatively, D is TRBD1 (5 bases). CDR1 SGHKS and CDR2 YYEKEE come from the germline V gene (reference sequence). V was shortened by 6 bases and J by 2 bases, with 14 bases between the two germline ends. The CDR3 consists of 14 residues. The DNA of the CDR3 is TGTGCCAGCACCCTGGGGCAGGTAAACACTGAAGCTTTCTTT. This gives the protein CASTLGQVNTEAFF.

The chain links TRBV5-1 to TRBJ2-1; 14 nucleotides match TRBD2. Germline lookup yields CDR1 SGHRS and CDR2 YFSETQ. The ends lost 0 bases at V and 6 bases at J; junction bases unmatched: 2. This CDR3 spans 16 amino acids. CDR3 protein: CASSLVGTSGSNEQFF. For the CDR3, the DNA is TGCGCCAGCAGCTTGGTGGGGACTAGCGGGAGCAATGAGCAGTTCTTC.

The chain couples TRBV11-2 to TRBJ1-1, with D uncertain. The CDR3 consists of 13 residues. V lost 5 bases and J 2 bases, leaving 9 bases between the germline ends. Germline assignment: CDR1 SGHAT and CDR2 FQNNGV. The CDR3 loop reads CASSALLNTEAFF. CDR3 in DNA: TGTGCCAGCAGCGCCCTCCTCAACACTGAAGCTTTCTTT.

This chain joins TRBV5-1 and TRBJ1-4; TRBD1 matches at 7 bases. The CDR3 contains 15 residues. J gave up 1 base and V 3 bases, and 3 bases lay outside the gene matches. The germline CDR1 and CDR2 sequences are SGHRS and YFSETQ. The CDR3 loop reads CASSSWTGTNEKLFF. The CDR3 DNA follows: TGCGCCAGCAGCTCGTGGACAGGAACTAATGAAAAACTGTTTTTT.

The rearrangement uses TRBV5-6 and TRBJ2-7; 9 bases agree with TRBD1. The germline gives CDR1 SGHDT, CDR2 YYEEEE. The CDR3 length is 15 residues. V dropped 4 bases and J dropped 2; count of bases not matched to a gene: 7. CDR3 nucleotides: TGTGCCAGCAGCAACGAGGACAGGGGCGCCTACGAGCAGTACTTC. It specifies CASSNEDRGAYEQYF.

The chain has TRBV7-2 and TRBJ1-5; the D gene is possibly TRBD1 (6 bases). Germline CDR1 is SGHTA and CDR2 is FQGNSA. This CDR3 is 14 amino acids long. V was clipped by 5 bases and J by 7 bases, with 15 bases between them. CDR3 sequence: CASSRGRDGQPQHF. CDR3 DNA sequence: TGTGCCAGCAGCCGGGGGCGGGACGGACAGCCCCAGCATTTT. The entire variable domain, with the rest obtained from reference TRBV7-2 and TRBJ1-5, is as follows: GAGVSQSPSNKVTEKGKDVELRCDPISGHTALYWYRQSLGQGLEFLIYFQGNSAPDKSGLPSDRFSAERTGGSVSTLTIQRTQQEDSAVYLCASSRGRDGQPQHFGDGTRLSIL.

The chain links TRBV27 to TRBJ2-7; no reliable D call. Trimming removed 9 bases from V and 7 bases from J, with 16 bases in between. The CDR3 has 12 residues. Germline CDR1 MNHEY, CDR2 SMNVEV (reference sequence). CDR3 sequence (DNA): TGTGCCAGGACCCCTGGCGGTTTTGAGCAGTACTTC. Translation: CARTPGGFEQYF.

The chain couples TRBV28 to TRBJ2-7; 8 bases are a match to TRBD1. Germline lookup yields CDR1 MDHEN and CDR2 SYDVKM. The CDR3 spans 13 residues. Trimming at V came to 7 bases and at J to 7 bases, leaving 9 bases not matched to a gene. The CDR3: CASTDRGPREQYF. In DNA form, the CDR3 reads TGTGCCAGCACCGACAGGGGCCCGAGGGAGCAGTACTTC.

The table lists this clone with a count of one. The gene calls are TRBV28 and TRBJ2-7; perhaps TRBD1 as D (6 bases). Germline loops: CDR1 MDHEN, CDR2 SYDVKM. V lost 6 bases, J lost 5 bases, and 14 bases lay in between. The CDR3 totals 13 residues. CDR3 DNA sequence: TGTGCCAGCAGGCAGGGGAGTAGCAACGAGCAGTACTTC. It codes for CASRQGSSNEQYF.

This chain links TRBV19 with TRBJ2-7; the D call may be TRBD1 or TRBD2 (5 bases each). V shed 6 bases and J shed 4 bases, with 16 bases lying between them. The V gene's germline CDR1 is LNHDA and CDR2 SQIVND (reference sequence). The CDR3 contains 14 residues. The CDR3 DNA reads as TGTGCCAGTAGCCTCCGGGACGGACCATACGAGCAGTACTTC. It encodes CASSLRDGPYEQYF. Complete variable domain (other parts from reference TRBV19 and TRBJ2-7): DGGITQSPKYLFRKEGQNVTLSCEQNLNHDAMYWYRQDPGQGLRLIYYSQIVNDFQKGDIAEGYSVSREKKESFPLTVTSAQKNPTAFYLCASSLRDGPYEQYFGPGTRLTVT.

The V gene is TRBV7-3, the J gene TRBJ1-1, with 8 bases aligning to TRBD1. The CDR3 covers 15 residues. Germline V gives CDR1 SGHTA, CDR2 FQGTGA. V was clipped by 5 bases and J by 3 bases; unmatched bases: 8. CDR3 sequence: CASSTQGAMDTEAFF. The CDR3, as DNA: TGTGCCAGCAGCACCCAGGGGGCTATGGACACTGAAGCTTTCTTT.

The rearrangement links TRBV6-5 to TRBJ1-4; maybe TRBD1 (5 bases). The CDR3 has 14 amino acids. V lost 7 bases and J 7 bases, leaving 16 bases between the germline ends. CDR1 and CDR2 (germline): MNHEY, SVGAGI. The CDR3 loop is CASTSRQGREKLFF. The CDR3 DNA follows: TGTGCCAGCACTTCACGTCAGGGTCGTGAAAAACTGTTTTTT.

This chain links TRBV10-1 with TRBJ1-5; tentatively, D is TRBD1 (6 bases). Trimming removed 4 bases at V and 6 bases at J, with 22 bases between. Germline CDR1 reads WNHNN; CDR2 reads SYGVQD (reference sequence). The CDR3 extends over 17 amino acids. CDR3 sequence reads: CASSATVGRGPSQPQHF. The CDR3 DNA is TGCGCCAGCAGTGCCACGGTGGGTCGGGGGCCGAGTCAGCCCCAGCATTTT.

The V call is TRBV15, the J call TRBJ2-7, with TRBD1 as a possible D gene (5 bases). Trimming cost V 2 bases and J 7 bases, with 15 bases left between them. CDR3 length equals 14 residues. Germline V CDR1 and CDR2: LNHNV, YYDKDF (reference sequence). The CDR3 protein is CATSRQTQGTEQYF. CDR3 in DNA: TGTGCCACCAGCAGACAGACCCAGGGTACTGAGCAGTACTTC.

CDR3 loop: CASSLLGWGQPQHF. CDR3 nucleotide sequence: TGTGCCAGCAGTTTATTGGGTTGGGGTCAGCCCCAGCATTTT. The chain links TRBV28 to TRBJ1-5; D gene ambiguous. This CDR3 is 14 amino acids long. V was pared by 1 base and J by 6 bases, with 10 bases between. From germline, CDR1 is MDHEN and CDR2 SYDVKM. The full variable domain, in which reference TRBV28 and TRBJ1-5 provide the parts outside the CDR3, is DVKVTQSSRYLVKRTGEKVFLECVQDMDHENMFWYRQDPGLGLRLIYFSYDVKMKEKGDIPEGYSVSREKKERFSLILESASTNQTSMYLCASSLLGWGQPQHFGDGTRLSIL.

This chain joins TRBV19 and TRBJ1-3; D is ambiguous. Germline V gives CDR1 LNHDA, CDR2 SQIVND (reference sequence). This CDR3 has 16 amino acids. Trimming took off 3 bases at V and 4 bases at J, with 16 bases between the two ends. The DNA of the CDR3 is TGTGCCAGTAGTATCCCCGCCACAGCAGGCGGAAACACCATATATTTT. Translating gives CASSIPATAGGNTIYF.

The rearrangement joins TRBV6-1 to TRBJ1-1; D ambiguous. Trimming shortened V by 7 bases and J by 0 bases, and 9 bases separated the two germline ends. CDR3 length: 13 amino acids. Germline values: CDR1 MNHNS, CDR2 SASEGT. CDR3 sequence reads: CASTEQLNTEAFF. In DNA, the CDR3 is TGTGCCAGCACCGAGCAGCTGAACACTGAAGCTTTCTTT.

This clone showed up just once. This chain uses TRBV14 with TRBJ1-1; 7 bases agree with TRBD1. Germline V gives CDR1 SGHDN, CDR2 FVKESK. The CDR3 loop spans 14 amino acids. Trimming at V came to 4 bases and at J to 4 bases, leaving 6 bases not matched to a gene. CDR3 DNA: TGTGCCAGCAGCCGACAGGGTGGAGGCACTGAAGCTTTCTTT. Translation gives CASSRQGGGTEAFF.

The J gene is TRBJ2-3, the V gene TRBV5-6, with TRBD2 matching over 11 bases. The ends lost 4 bases at V and 4 bases at J; junction bases unmatched: 8. CDR3 length: 16 residues. Germline CDR1 reads SGHDT; CDR2 reads YYEEEE. CDR3 region: CASSHRLAGLADTQYF. CDR3 DNA: TGTGCCAGCAGCCATCGACTAGCGGGGTTGGCAGATACGCAGTATTTT.

A remark on this clone: Mismatch with germline at one junction end may stem from a read error. The chain employs TRBV9 and TRBJ2-3, with TRBD1 matching 11 bases. This CDR3 has 14 amino acids. CDR1 SGDLS and CDR2 YYNGEE come from the germline V gene. The CDR3 reads CASSVDGRTGGPLF. CDR3 DNA: TGTGCCAGCAGCGTAGATGGTCGGACAGGGGGCCCCCTATTT. The whole variable domain, filled in from reference TRBV9 and TRBJ2-3, reads DSGVTQTPKHLITATGQRVTLRCSPRSGDLSVYWYQQSLDQGLQFLIQYYNGEERAKGNILERFSAQQFPDLHSELNLSSLELGDSALYFCASSVDGRTGGPLFGPGTRLTVL.

This chain uses TRBV7-9 with TRBJ2-7; D is unclear. This CDR3 has 14 amino acids. The germline gives CDR1 SEHNR, CDR2 FQNEAQ (reference sequence). V shed 1 base and J shed 1 base, with 8 bases lying between them. CDR3 sequence reads: CASSLVAVSYEQYF. The CDR3 DNA reads as TGTGCCAGCAGCTTAGTAGCAGTATCCTACGAGCAGTACTTC.

This chain uses TRBV27 with TRBJ1-5; D possibly corresponds to TRBD1 (6 bases). The length of the CDR3 is 15 residues. Trimming took off 5 bases at V and 3 bases at J, with 14 bases between the two ends. The V gene's germline CDR1 is MNHEY and CDR2 SMNVEV (reference sequence). The CDR3 region is CASSGCWTVNQPQHF. The CDR3 coding sequence is TGTGCCAGCAGTGGCTGTTGGACAGTCAATCAGCCCCAGCATTTT.

DNA of the CDR3: TGTGCCATCAGCGACCCTTCCGGGACAACTTTGCCCCAGTACTTC. The encoded protein is CAISDPSGTTLPQYF. The chain recombines TRBV10-3 with TRBJ2-5, with D perhaps TRBD1 (6 bases). Germline values: CDR1 ENHRY, CDR2 SYGVKD. Trimming pared 6 bases from V and 9 bases from J, leaving 23 bases between. This CDR3 is 15 amino acids long.

The genes are TRBV5-1 and TRBJ1-3; tentatively, D is TRBD1 (6 bases). The CDR3 contains 14 residues. Trimming left V 4 bases short and J 0 bases short, with 8 bases between. Germline lookup yields CDR1 SGHRS and CDR2 YFSETQ. The CDR3 DNA reads as TGCGCCAGCAGCCAGGGGAGCTCTGGAAACACCATATATTTT. Its protein is CASSQGSSGNTIYF.

The V call is TRBV5-5, the J call TRBJ1-4; D not certain. The V gene's germline CDR1 is SGHKS and CDR2 YYEKEE (reference sequence). Trimming took off 1 base at V and 4 bases at J, with 8 bases between the two ends. The CDR3 has 14 amino acids. CDR3 nucleotides: TGTGCCAGCAGCTTGCTCCGGATTAATGAAAAACTGTTTTTT. This sequence encodes CASSLLRINEKLFF.

The V call is TRBV30, the J call TRBJ1-4; 11 bases are a match to TRBD1. This CDR3 has 13 residues. The V gene's germline CDR1 is GTSNPN and CDR2 SVGIG (reference sequence). V was pared by 3 bases and J by 7 bases, with 1 base of the junction left unmatched. CDR3 nucleotide sequence: TGTGCCTGGAGGGGACAGGGGGGTGAAAAACTGTTTTTT. It translates to CAWRGQGGEKLFF.

The chain has TRBV7-9 and TRBJ2-1, with D possibly matching TRBD2 (5 bases). V was trimmed by 4 bases and J by 10 bases, leaving 8 bases between them. The CDR3 has 11 amino acids. Germline V gives CDR1 SEHNR, CDR2 FQNEAQ (reference sequence). Here the CDR3 reads CASSSDSEQFF. The CDR3 DNA sequence: TGTGCCAGCAGCTCGGACTCCGAGCAGTTCTTC.

Of note for this clone: Compared with germline, one end of the junction differs, possibly owing to a read error. The chain combines TRBV4-3 with TRBJ2-7; TRBD1 is a possible D gene (6 bases). This CDR3 comprises 15 residues. The germline CDR1 and CDR2 sequences are LGHNA and YSLEER. CDR3 bases: TGCGCCAGCGGCCAAGCGGACAGCATCGCCTACGAGCAGTACTTC. Translated, it gives CASGQADSIAYEQYF.

The J gene is TRBJ2-7, the V gene TRBV4-2; D may be TRBD1 or TRBD2 (5 bases each). The V gene's germline CDR1 is LGHNA and CDR2 YNFKEQ. The CDR3 is 17 amino acids. V shed 3 bases and J shed 3 bases, with 21 bases lying between them. This CDR3 reads CASSHSEGSGKGYEQYF. CDR3 bases: TGTGCCAGCAGCCATTCCGAGGGGTCGGGAAAGGGCTACGAGCAGTACTTC.

V is TRBV5-1 and J is TRBJ1-4, with TRBD1 as a possible D gene (6 bases). Germline V gives CDR1 SGHRS, CDR2 YFSETQ. V shed 4 bases and J shed 6 bases, with 10 bases lying between them. The CDR3 is 13 residues long. For the CDR3, the DNA is TGCGCCAGCAGCGGGGGGCCCGATGAAAAACTGTTTTTT. Translation: CASSGGPDEKLFF.

This rearrangement joins TRBV28 to TRBJ1-2; no definite D call. V lost 4 bases and J lost 2, with 5 bases in between. There are 12 residues in the CDR3. Germline V gives CDR1 MDHEN, CDR2 SYDVKM. CDR3 residues: CASSSLNYGYTF. The CDR3 DNA reads as TGTGCCAGCAGTTCGCTAAACTATGGCTACACCTTC.

The genes are TRBV6-1 and TRBJ1-3, with TRBD1 as a possible D gene (6 bases). The CDR3 length is 14 residues. From germline, CDR1 is MNHNS and CDR2 SASEGT. The ends were cut back, 6 bases at V and 2 bases at J, with 11 bases in the middle. The CDR3 coding sequence is TGTGCCAGCAGCCTGACAGGACCTGGAAACACCATATATTTT. Protein sequence: CASSLTGPGNTIYF.